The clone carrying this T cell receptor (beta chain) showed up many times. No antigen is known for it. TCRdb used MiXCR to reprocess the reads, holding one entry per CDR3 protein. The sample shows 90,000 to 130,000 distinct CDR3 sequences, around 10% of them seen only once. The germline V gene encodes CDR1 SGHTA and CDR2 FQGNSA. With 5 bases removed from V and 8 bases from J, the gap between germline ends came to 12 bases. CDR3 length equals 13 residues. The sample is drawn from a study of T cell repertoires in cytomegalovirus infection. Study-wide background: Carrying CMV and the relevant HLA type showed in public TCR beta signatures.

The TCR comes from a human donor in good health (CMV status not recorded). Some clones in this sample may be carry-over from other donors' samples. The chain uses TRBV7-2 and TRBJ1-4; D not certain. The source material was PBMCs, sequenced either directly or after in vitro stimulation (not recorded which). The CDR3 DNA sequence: TGTGCCAGCAGCCCATCCCAGTTAGAAAAACTGTTTTTT. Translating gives CASSPSQLEKLFF.